This T cell receptor (beta chain) appears in the sequencing data of a study of blood T cell repertoires in COVID-19. Clones were sequenced by immunoSEQ multiplex PCR, and TCRdb holds only the in-frame ones, with some missing. Among under 200,000 clones listed, 82% were seen once. CDR3 length: 15 amino acids. Germline V CDR1 and CDR2: MNHEY, SMNVEV (reference sequence). Trimming cost V 4 bases and J 5 bases; bases outside gene matches: 9. V gene TRBV27 combines with J gene TRBJ2-5; 8 bases agree with TRBD1. The material sequenced was peripheral blood. The sequence derives from a woman in her sixties or seventies with COVID-19, enrolled during active disease. CDR3: CASSSLPGGGETQYF. The DNA of the CDR3 is TGTGCCAGCAGTTCCCTACCAGGGGGCGGGGAGACCCAGTACTTC.